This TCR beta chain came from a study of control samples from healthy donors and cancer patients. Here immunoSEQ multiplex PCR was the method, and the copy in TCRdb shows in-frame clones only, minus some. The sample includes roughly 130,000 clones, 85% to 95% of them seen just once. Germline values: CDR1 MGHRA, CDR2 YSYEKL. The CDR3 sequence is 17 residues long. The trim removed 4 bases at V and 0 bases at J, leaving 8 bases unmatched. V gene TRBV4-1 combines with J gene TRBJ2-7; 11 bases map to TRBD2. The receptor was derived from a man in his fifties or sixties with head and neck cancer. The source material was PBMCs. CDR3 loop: CASSLLAGGLSSYEQYF. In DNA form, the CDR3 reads TGCGCCAGCAGCCTTCTAGCGGGGGGTCTCAGCTCCTACGAGCAGTACTTC.